This T cell receptor beta chain was captured by sequencing in a study of identifying expanded T cells in peripheral blood. Collection occurred without any documented infections or immune events in donors. Produced via immunoSEQ multiplex PCR; TCRdb's table is partial and in-frame only. The sample consists of 100,000 to 150,000 clones, about 80% of them appearing once. With regard to this clone: Its target is unknown.

Germline CDR1 reads SGHDT; CDR2 reads YYEEEE. The CDR3 contains 15 residues. Trimming cost V 1 base and J 7 bases, with 18 bases left between them. General observations from the study: Differentially abundant clones: around 1.1 between replicates, approximately 15 at about 13 days, 19 to 20 at four.

This clonotype was obtained from a person between 18 and 75 years old in good health. The rearrangement links TRBV5-6 to TRBJ2-7; D might be TRBD1 or TRBD2, each matching 6 bases. Sequencing was carried out using blood. CDR3 in amino acids: CASSLNPGAAPEQYF. The CDR3, as DNA: TGTGCCAGCAGCTTGAACCCGGGGGCCGCACCAGAGCAGTACTTC.